This T cell receptor beta chain was recorded in a study of breast tumors, draining lymph nodes, adjacent tissues. Axillary draining lymph nodes of breast cancer patients supplied the node samples. There are many counts of this clonotype. The antigen is not known. TCRdb ran MiXCR on the multiplex PCR reads and lists one entry per CDR3 protein. The sample contains 150,000 to 200,000 distinct CDR3 sequences, roughly a third of which appear only once. General study points: Tumor repertoires ranked between lymph nodes and nontumor tissue in diversity, with V and J gene preferences.

Sequenced material: axillary lymph node tissue. This clonotype originated in a female donor with breast cancer. Some clones in this sample may be carry-over from other donors' samples.

CDR3 protein: CASSPITSIHEQYF. CDR3 coding DNA: TGTGCCAGCAGCCCGATAACTAGTATCCACGAGCAGTACTTC. The chain is built from TRBV13 and TRBJ2-7; D is perhaps TRBD2 (5 bases). The V end lost 5 bases, the J end lost 5 bases, and 16 bases lay between the germline ends. The CDR3 has 14 residues. In germline, CDR1 is PRHDT, CDR2 FYEKMQ (reference sequence).